This T cell receptor (beta chain) was obtained from a study of lymphopenia after photon versus proton radiotherapy. Study-wide points: Larger post-nadir TCR diversity loss correlated inversely with survival in deceased patients. Relative stability marked proton patients; photon patients lost diversity and naive cells.

The CDR3 totals 15 residues. Germline loops: CDR1 ENHRY, CDR2 SYGVKD. Trimming removed 3 bases from V and 6 bases from J, with 15 bases in between. A note on this clone: Its cognate antigen is unknown.

Here immunoSEQ multiplex PCR was the method, and the copy in TCRdb shows in-frame clones only, minus some. This sample has about 40,000 clones, with more than 70% found just once. The chain recombines TRBV10-3 with TRBJ2-1; no reliable D call. Here the sequenced sample was peripheral blood, taken from a patient treated with proton-based radiotherapy. The source of this sequence is a woman aged 65 to 85 with pancreatic cancer. Some clones in this sample may be carry-over from other donors' samples. CDR3 in amino acids: CAISEMVGPSNEQFF. In DNA, the CDR3 is TGTGCCATCAGTGAAATGGTCGGACCATCCAATGAGCAGTTCTTC.